Below, 2 T cell receptor beta chains from the same sample are listed, as sequenced in a study of shared clonotypes between healthy human individuals. Profiled with immunoSEQ multiplex PCR; TCRdb holds only in-frame clones, not every one. The sample holds a few million clones, more than 80% seen once. Sequenced: naive CD4+ T cells from PBMCs. Subset specified: CD45RA+ positively selected. These receptors were obtained from a man between 18 and 29 years old in good health. Some clones in this sample may be carry-over from other donors' samples.

This chain links TRBV18 with TRBJ2-1; 14 bases fit TRBD2. This CDR3 has 18 residues. The germline gives CDR1 KGHSH, CDR2 LQKENI. Unmatched junction bases numbered 10, after V lost 6 bases and J lost 3 bases. The CDR3, as DNA: TGTGCCAGCTCTTCTTCCCCGGGACTAGCGGGAGTCTACAATGAGCAGTTCTTC. Its translation: CASSSSPGLAGVYNEQFF.

The genes are TRBV5-1 and TRBJ2-7, with 7 bases lining up with TRBD2. The CDR3 sequence is 15 residues long. Germline-derived CDR1 and CDR2 are SGHRS and YFSETQ. Unmatched junction bases numbered 9, after V lost 4 bases and J lost 2 bases. For the CDR3, the DNA is TGCGCCAGCAGCAGCCGGACTAGTGAGCCCTACGAGCAGTACTTC. Protein: CASSSRTSEPYEQYF.